These 25 T cell receptor beta chains share one sample of origin, sequenced in a study of Graves' ophthalmopathy and Graves' hyperthyroidism. The TCR beta CDR3 regions underwent amplification from RNA transcripts. The first round was an RT-PCR with HTBI primers, and the second round was a multiplex PCR. TCRdb independently ran MiXCR on the multiplex PCR reads; one entry per CDR3 protein. The profile covers hundreds of thousands of distinct CDR3 sequences, with over 20% appearing a single time and more than 5.5% taken by the ten largest. The sequenced sample was peripheral blood. The source is a woman aged 18-29 years with stable Graves' hyperthyroidism. Some clones in this sample may be carry-over from other donors' samples.

This chain joins TRBV5-4 and TRBJ1-2, with 7 bases fitting TRBD1. Unmatched junction bases numbered 11, after V lost 6 bases and J lost 3 bases. This CDR3 spans 15 amino acids. In germline, CDR1 is SGHNT, CDR2 YYREEE (reference sequence). The chain's CDR3 is CASTSTGALDYGYTF. CDR3 DNA sequence: TGTGCCAGCACCAGCACAGGGGCACTTGACTATGGCTACACCTTC. Full variable domain (rest looked up from reference TRBV5-4 and TRBJ1-2): ETGVTQSPTHLIKTRGQQVTLRCSSQSGHNTVSWYQQALGQGPQFIFQYYREEENGRGNFPPRFSGLQFPNYSSELNVNALELDDSALYLCASTSTGALDYGYTFGSGTRLTVV.

This clonotype was recorded many times. The chain recombines TRBV19 with TRBJ2-5, with TRBD2 matching over 7 bases. Trimming cost V 3 bases and J 0 bases; bases outside gene matches: 4. The CDR3 consists of 15 residues. Germline CDR1 is LNHDA and CDR2 is SQIVND (reference sequence). The CDR3 DNA sequence: TGTGCCAGTAGTATGGAAGCGGGATACCAAGAGACCCAGTACTTC. It is translated as CASSMEAGYQETQYF.

This clonotype was seen only a few times. The chain has TRBV7-3 and TRBJ2-2, with a possible D match to TRBD2 (5 bases). The CDR3 sequence is 15 residues long. V lost 3 bases to trimming and J lost 2 bases, with 10 bases between them. The germline CDR1 and CDR2 sequences are SGHTA and FQGTGA. CDR3 protein: CASSFPGNNTGELFF. CDR3 nucleotides: TGTGCCAGCAGCTTCCCCGGGAATAACACCGGGGAGCTGTTTTTT.

This clonotype was observed many times. The chain combines TRBV12-3 or TRBV12-4 with TRBJ1-2, with a weak D call TRBD1 (5 bases). The CDR3 contains 13 residues. Trimming stripped 0 bases from V and 8 bases from J, with 10 bases between. This CDR3 is CASSLALRGGYTF. In DNA, the CDR3 is TGTGCCAGCAGTTTAGCGTTGAGGGGCGGCTACACCTTC.

This clonotype was detected many times. V is TRBV27 and J is TRBJ2-5, with D possibly being TRBD1 (5 bases). V shed 5 bases and J shed 5 bases, with 12 bases lying between them. Germline values: CDR1 MNHEY, CDR2 SMNVEV (reference sequence). The CDR3 totals 13 residues. The CDR3, as DNA: TGTGCCAGCAGTCTCAGGGTTTTCGAGACCCAGTACTTC. It is translated as CASSLRVFETQYF.

This clonotype was seen a handful of times. Just one base apart from a much larger clone, this may be a read error. This rearrangement joins TRBV6-1 to TRBJ1-2; D remains ambiguous. Germline assignment: CDR1 MNHNS and CDR2 SASEGT. CDR3 length: 13 residues. V shed 1 base and J shed 4 bases, with 7 bases lying between them. The CDR3 DNA reads TGTGCCAGCAGTGAAGGACGGACCTATGGCTACACCTTC. Protein: CASSEGRTYGYTF.

The chain couples TRBV10-3 to TRBJ1-2, with 8 bases that match TRBD1. CDR1 and CDR2 (germline): ENHRY, SYGVKD. This CDR3 contains 15 residues. J gave up 4 bases and V 10 bases, and 14 bases lay outside the gene matches. This CDR3 is CATLTPGQGIYGYTF. The CDR3 nucleotides are TGTGCCACCTTGACTCCCGGACAGGGCATCTATGGCTACACCTTC.

This clonotype was counted at least ten times. This sequence joins TRBV6-1 and TRBJ1-5; 7 positions agree with TRBD1. The CDR3 extends over 15 amino acids. The J segment lost 3 bases and the V segment lost 8 bases, leaving 10 bases of the junction unmatched. CDR1 and CDR2 from the germline V gene are MNHNS and SASEGT. The CDR3 nucleotides read TGTGCCAGCGCCCCCGGACAGGCGCTCAATCAGCCCCAGCATTTT. It specifies CASAPGQALNQPQHF.

This clonotype occurred many times. The chain carries TRBV12-5 and TRBJ1-2, with 7 bases lining up with TRBD1. The CDR3 has 12 amino acids. Unmatched junction bases numbered 10, after V lost 8 bases and J lost 10 bases. Germline CDR1 LGHNT, CDR2 FRNRAP. This chain's CDR3 is CASSPGTEVYTF. The CDR3 DNA sequence: TGTGCTAGTTCCCCCGGGACAGAGGTCTACACCTTC.

This clonotype has at least ten counts. This chain uses TRBV30 with TRBJ2-7, with TRBD2 identical over 7 bases. V lost 3 bases to trimming and J lost 1 base; unmatched junction nucleotides: 9. Germline-derived CDR1 and CDR2 are GTSNPN and SVGIG (reference sequence). The CDR3 covers 15 residues. Here the CDR3 DNA reads TGTGCCTGGAGCCCCCGGGACTACCAATCCTACGAGCAGTACTTC. This sequence encodes CAWSPRDYQSYEQYF. The variable domain in full, with the rest retrieved from reference TRBV30 and TRBJ2-7, is SQTIHQWPATLVQPVGSPLSLECTVEGTSNPNLYWYRQAAGRGLQLLFYSVGIGQISSEVPQNLSASRPQDRQFILSSKKLLLSDSGFYLCAWSPRDYQSYEQYFGPGTRLTVT.

V and J are TRBV4-1 and TRBJ2-7; D possibly corresponds to TRBD2 (6 bases). V was clipped by 6 bases and J by 0 bases, with 12 bases between them. The germline CDR1 and CDR2 sequences are MGHRA and YSYEKL. CDR3 length equals 14 residues. Here the CDR3 reads CASSPYGGSYEQYF. Here the CDR3 DNA reads TGCGCCAGCAGTCCTTACGGGGGCTCCTACGAGCAGTACTTC.

This clonotype was detected a few times. The CDR3 reads CASSPRTAYNEQFF. The CDR3, as DNA: TGTGCCAGCAGCCCTCGGACAGCCTACAATGAGCAGTTCTTC. The chain couples TRBV11-1 to TRBJ2-1; possible D gene TRBD1, 6 bases. This CDR3 comprises 14 residues. CDR1 is SGHAT and CDR2 is FQDESV in the germline V gene (reference sequence). The V and J ends lost 5 bases and 2 bases respectively, with 10 bases between them. Full variable domain (outside the CDR3, taken from reference TRBV11-1 and TRBJ2-1): EAEVAQSPRYKITEKSQAVAFWCDPISGHATLYWYRQILGQGPELLVQFQDESVVDDSQLPKDRFSAERLKGVDSTLKIQPAELGDSAMYLCASSPRTAYNEQFFGPGTRLTVL.

In its sample, this clonotype was seen many times. The chain has TRBV2 and TRBJ1-1; 7 nucleotides align to TRBD1. The V gene's germline CDR1 is SNHLY and CDR2 FYNNEI. J lost 5 bases, V lost 6 bases, and 6 bases had no gene match. This CDR3 is built from 13 residues. The CDR3 nucleotides are TGTGCCAGCAGGGGACAGTATTATACTGAAGCTTTCTTT. This translates into CASRGQYYTEAFF.

This clonotype was counted only a few times. The chain couples TRBV7-2 to TRBJ1-1; possible D gene TRBD1, 5 bases. CDR1 is SGHTA and CDR2 is FQGNSA in the germline V gene. V lost 4 bases to trimming and J lost 5 bases, with 8 bases between them. CDR3 length: 12 residues. CDR3 loop: CASSWGFTEAFF. CDR3 coding DNA: TGTGCCAGCAGCTGGGGGTTTACTGAAGCTTTCTTT.

This clonotype has a count of ten or more. The rearrangement uses TRBV6-2 or TRBV6-3 and TRBJ2-7, with TRBD1 matching 9 bases. The V gene end was trimmed by 7 bases and the J gene end by 3 bases; junction bases not matched to a gene: 4. CDR3 length: 13 residues. CDR1 and CDR2 (germline): MNHEY, SVGEGT. CDR3 protein: CASTRDRDYEQYF. CDR3 DNA sequence: TGTGCCAGCACCCGGGACAGGGACTACGAGCAGTACTTC.

In regard to this clonotype: It may be a read error: a sequence one base away is much more abundant. In DNA form, the CDR3 reads TGTGCCAGCAGCCGGGACGGGCACTCTGGAAACACCATATGTTTT. It specifies CASSRDGHSGNTICF. This chain links TRBV11-2 with TRBJ1-3, with a possible D match to TRBD1 (5 bases). Germline CDR1 SGHAT, CDR2 FQNNGV. The CDR3 spans 15 residues.

This clonotype was recorded a few times. CDR3 in amino acids: CASSSGGAHGYTF. The CDR3 region has the DNA TGTGCCAGCAGTTCAGGGGGCGCCCATGGCTACACCTTC. J is TRBJ1-2 and V is TRBV27, with 8 bases that match TRBD1. Germline loops: CDR1 MNHEY, CDR2 SMNVEV (reference sequence). The CDR3 length is 13 residues. V lost 4 bases and J lost 6; bases outside the gene matches: 4.

This clonotype was counted a few times. The genes are TRBV4-3 and TRBJ2-7; D may be TRBD1 (7 bases). The CDR3 loop spans 16 amino acids. Per the germline V gene, CDR1 is LGHNA and CDR2 is YSLEER. The V end was cut by 0 bases, the J end by 3 bases, with 15 bases between. The CDR3 DNA reads TGCGCCAGCAGCCAAGAGGGAGGACAGGCCCGCTACGAGCAGTACTTC. It translates to CASSQEGGQARYEQYF.

This clonotype was found many times. The rearrangement links TRBV11-1 to TRBJ2-7; perhaps TRBD2 as D (7 bases). V gave up 5 bases and J gave up 6 bases, with 20 bases separating them. CDR1 is SGHAT, CDR2 FQDESV, per germline (reference sequence). This CDR3 is 15 amino acids long. In DNA form, the CDR3 reads TGTGCCAGCAGCGGGACCGGAGGGGGGACTACCGAGCAGTACTTC. It yields the protein CASSGTGGGTTEQYF.

This clonotype showed up many times. This rearrangement joins TRBV27 to TRBJ1-2; the D is unclear. The germline gives CDR1 MNHEY, CDR2 SMNVEV (reference sequence). The CDR3 is made up of 13 amino acids. The V and J ends lost 7 bases and 3 bases respectively, with 12 bases between them. The CDR3 protein is CASKSRVDYGYTF. The CDR3 DNA sequence: TGTGCCAGCAAATCCCGGGTCGACTATGGCTACACCTTC.

Comments on this clonotype: This may come from a read error, since a much larger clone is one base off. V and J are TRBV11-2 and TRBJ2-7, with D maybe TRBD1 (6 bases). The CDR3 is 12 residues long. Germline CDR1 SGHAT, CDR2 FQNNGV. This chain's CDR3 is CVSRKQGNEQYF. Written as DNA, the CDR3 is TGTGTCAGCAGGAAGCAGGGGAACGAGCAGTACTTC.

This chain joins TRBV6-5 and TRBJ1-2; D unclear. Trimming took off 2 bases at V and 2 bases at J, with 6 bases between the two ends. Germline lookup yields CDR1 MNHEY and CDR2 SVGAGI. This CDR3 is built from 13 residues. This chain's CDR3 is CASSYSRNYGYTF. CDR3 bases: TGTGCCAGCAGTTACAGCAGGAACTATGGCTACACCTTC.

This clonotype was seen ten or more times. CDR3 in amino acids: CASSFQDRRYGYTF. DNA of the CDR3: TGTGCCAGCAGCTTTCAGGACCGTCGCTATGGCTACACCTTC. The genes are TRBV5-5 and TRBJ1-2; D gene unclear. With 2 bases removed from V and 4 bases from J, the gap between germline ends came to 12 bases. Per the germline V gene, CDR1 is SGHKS and CDR2 is YYEKEE (reference sequence). This CDR3 spans 14 amino acids.

This clonotype was observed many times. The chain recombines TRBV6-5 with TRBJ1-2, with a weak D call TRBD1 (5 bases). Per germline, CDR1 MNHEY and CDR2 SVGAGI. V was clipped by 3 bases and J by 3 bases, with 14 bases between them. The CDR3 consists of 15 residues. This CDR3 reads CASSYLQGNHYGYTF. CDR3 DNA: TGTGCCAGCAGTTATCTCCAGGGCAATCACTATGGCTACACCTTC.

There are many counts of this clonotype. The genes are TRBV30 and TRBJ1-2; no clear D. CDR1 and CDR2 from the germline V gene are GTSNPN and SVGIG (reference sequence). V was pared by 2 bases and J by 7 bases, with 14 bases between. CDR3 length: 13 amino acids. The CDR3 nucleotides are TGTGCCTGGAGTCCTGGGGTAACTCTTGGCTACACCTTC. This codes for CAWSPGVTLGYTF.